Detailed here is one T cell receptor beta chain. One junction end disagrees with the germline gene, perhaps due to a read error. Germline assignment: CDR1 SGHTA and CDR2 FQGNSA. The CDR3 is made up of 15 amino acids. This entry comes from a study of blood T cells in healthy people across ages. Next came a second PCR, run for roughly 7 to 12 cycles, which used a sample-barcoded 5' primer along with a J-beta primer mix. MiXCR was run by TCRdb on the 5' RACE reads, yielding one entry per CDR3 protein. The table shows some 710,000 distinct CDR3 sequences, with about 45% occurring only once. This clonotype was obtained from a man older than 75 in good health. This chain uses TRBV7-2 with TRBJ2-6, with D tentatively TRBD2 (6 bases). The source material was blood. CDR3 residues: CVSSLSGAGANVLTF. CDR3 in DNA: TGTGTCAGCAGTCTATCGGGGGCTGGGGCCAACGTCCTGACTTTC.